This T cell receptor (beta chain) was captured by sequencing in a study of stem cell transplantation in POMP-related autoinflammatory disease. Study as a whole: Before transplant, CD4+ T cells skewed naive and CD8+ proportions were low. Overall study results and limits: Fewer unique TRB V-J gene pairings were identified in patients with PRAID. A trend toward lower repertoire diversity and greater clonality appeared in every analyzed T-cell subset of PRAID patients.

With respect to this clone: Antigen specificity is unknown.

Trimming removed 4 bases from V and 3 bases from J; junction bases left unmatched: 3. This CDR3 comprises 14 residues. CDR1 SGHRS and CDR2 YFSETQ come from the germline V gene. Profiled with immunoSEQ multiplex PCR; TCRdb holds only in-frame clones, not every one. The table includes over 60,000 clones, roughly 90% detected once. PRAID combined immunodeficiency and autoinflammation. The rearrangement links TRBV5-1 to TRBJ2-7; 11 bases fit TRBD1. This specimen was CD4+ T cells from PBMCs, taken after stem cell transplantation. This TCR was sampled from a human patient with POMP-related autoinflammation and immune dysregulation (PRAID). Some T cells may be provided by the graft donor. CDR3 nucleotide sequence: TGCGCCAGCAGCCGGGACAGGGGGAGCTACGAGCAGTACTTC. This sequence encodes CASSRDRGSYEQYF.